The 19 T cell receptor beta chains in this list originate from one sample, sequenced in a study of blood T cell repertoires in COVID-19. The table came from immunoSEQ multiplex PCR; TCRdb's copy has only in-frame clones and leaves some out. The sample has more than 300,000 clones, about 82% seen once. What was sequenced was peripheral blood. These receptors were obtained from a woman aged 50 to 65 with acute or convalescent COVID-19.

The CDR3 DNA sequence: TGTGCCAGCAGCCCCTGGGACCGGGGGGGCTCCTACAATGAGCAGTTCTTC. It yields the protein CASSPWDRGGSYNEQFF. The chain carries TRBV9 and TRBJ2-1, with 8 nucleotides matching TRBD2. Germline V gene lookup returns CDR1 SGDLS and CDR2 YYNGEE. This CDR3 spans 17 amino acids. Trimming took 4 bases from V and 0 from J; bases not matched to a gene: 9.

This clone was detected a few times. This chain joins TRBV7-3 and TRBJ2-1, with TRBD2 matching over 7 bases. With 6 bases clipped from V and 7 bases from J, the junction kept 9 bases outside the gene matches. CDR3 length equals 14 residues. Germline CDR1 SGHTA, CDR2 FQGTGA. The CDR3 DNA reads TGTGCCAGCAGTTTGGGAGGGCCGGTAAATGAGCAGTTCTTC. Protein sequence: CASSLGGPVNEQFF.

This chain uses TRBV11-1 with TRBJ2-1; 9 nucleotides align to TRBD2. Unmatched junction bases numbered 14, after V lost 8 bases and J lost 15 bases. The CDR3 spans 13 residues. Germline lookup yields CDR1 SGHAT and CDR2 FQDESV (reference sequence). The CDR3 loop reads CASRTGGAGGVFF. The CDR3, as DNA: TGTGCCAGCCGAACCGGGGGAGCGGGAGGTGTGTTCTTC.

The CDR3 bases are TGTGCCAGTAGTACCCTAGCGGGGAGCTCCTACAATGAGCAGTTCTTC. This encodes CASSTLAGSSYNEQFF. The chain uses TRBV19 and TRBJ2-1; 9 positions match TRBD2. The CDR3 totals 16 residues. The V and J ends lost 4 bases and 0 bases, in that order; junction bases with no gene match: 4. Germline loops: CDR1 LNHDA, CDR2 SQIVND (reference sequence).

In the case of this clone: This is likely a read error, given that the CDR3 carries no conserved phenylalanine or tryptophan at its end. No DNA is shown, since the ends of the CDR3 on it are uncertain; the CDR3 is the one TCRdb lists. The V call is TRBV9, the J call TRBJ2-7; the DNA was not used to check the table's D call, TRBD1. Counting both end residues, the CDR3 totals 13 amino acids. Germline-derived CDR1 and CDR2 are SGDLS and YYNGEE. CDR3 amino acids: CASSLSGGRVVEL.

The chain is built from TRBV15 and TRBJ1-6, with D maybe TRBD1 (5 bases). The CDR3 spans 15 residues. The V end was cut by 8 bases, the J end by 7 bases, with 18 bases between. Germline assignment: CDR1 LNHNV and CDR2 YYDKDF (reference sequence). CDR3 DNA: TGTGCCACCGCACAAGGGGAACTCGGCAATTCACCCCTCCACTTT. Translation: CATAQGELGNSPLHF.

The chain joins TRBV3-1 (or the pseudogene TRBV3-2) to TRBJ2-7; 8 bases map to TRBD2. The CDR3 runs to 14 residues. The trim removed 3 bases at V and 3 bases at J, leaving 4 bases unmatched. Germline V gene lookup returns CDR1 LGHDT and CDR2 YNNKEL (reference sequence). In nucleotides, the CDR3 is TGTGCCAGCAGCCAGAGTAGCGGGGTCTACGAGCAGTACTTC. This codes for CASSQSSGVYEQYF.

Here the CDR3 reads CASSQGSGSPLHF. The CDR3 region has the DNA TGTGCCAGCAGCCAAGGGTCCGGTTCACCCCTCCACTTT. The chain carries TRBV3-1 (or the pseudogene TRBV3-2) and TRBJ1-6; D gene unclear. CDR1 LGHDT and CDR2 YNNKEL come from the germline V gene (reference sequence). Between the trimmed V and J ends, which lost 1 base and 9 bases, there was a span of 7 bases. The CDR3 length is 13 residues.

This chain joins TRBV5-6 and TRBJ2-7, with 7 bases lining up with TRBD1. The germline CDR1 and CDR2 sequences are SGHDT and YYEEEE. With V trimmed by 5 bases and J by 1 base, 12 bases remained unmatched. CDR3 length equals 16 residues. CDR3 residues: CASSSLNRGPSYEQYF. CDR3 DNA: TGTGCCAGCAGTTCGCTTAACAGGGGCCCGTCCTACGAGCAGTACTTC.

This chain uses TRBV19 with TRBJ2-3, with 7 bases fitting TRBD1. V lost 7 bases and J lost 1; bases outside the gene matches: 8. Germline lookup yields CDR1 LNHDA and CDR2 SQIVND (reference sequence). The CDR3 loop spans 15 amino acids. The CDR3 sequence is CASTYHRGRTDTQYF. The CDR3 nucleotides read TGTGCCAGTACCTACCACAGGGGCCGCACAGATACGCAGTATTTT.

The CDR3 region is CASSPGAGGSEAFF. CDR3 sequence (DNA): TGCGCCAGCAGCCCGGGGGCGGGGGGCTCTGAAGCTTTCTTT. V gene TRBV5-1 combines with J gene TRBJ1-1; TRBD1 might be the D (6 bases). Germline loops: CDR1 SGHRS, CDR2 YFSETQ. The ends were cut back, 4 bases at V and 6 bases at J, with 16 bases in the middle. The CDR3 extends over 14 amino acids.

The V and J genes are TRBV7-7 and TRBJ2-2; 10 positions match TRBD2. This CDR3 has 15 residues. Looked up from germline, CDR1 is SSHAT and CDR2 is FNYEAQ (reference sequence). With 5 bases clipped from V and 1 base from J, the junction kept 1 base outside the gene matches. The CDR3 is CASSRTSGNTGELFF. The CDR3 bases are TGTGCCAGCAGCAGGACTAGCGGGAACACCGGGGAGCTGTTTTTT.

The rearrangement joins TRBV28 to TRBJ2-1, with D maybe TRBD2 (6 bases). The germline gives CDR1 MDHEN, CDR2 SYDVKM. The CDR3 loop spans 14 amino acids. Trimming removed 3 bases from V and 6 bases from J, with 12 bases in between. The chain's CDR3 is CASSLGGKGNEQFF. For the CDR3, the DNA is TGTGCCAGCAGTTTGGGGGGTAAGGGCAATGAGCAGTTCTTC.

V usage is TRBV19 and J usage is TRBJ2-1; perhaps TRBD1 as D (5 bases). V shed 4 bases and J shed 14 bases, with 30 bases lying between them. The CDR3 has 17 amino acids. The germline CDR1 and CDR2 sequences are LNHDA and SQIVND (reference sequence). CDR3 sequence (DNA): TGTGCCAGTAGTACCCAAACAGGTACCCTCGGTCCGGTTCGGGAGTTCTTC. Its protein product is CASSTQTGTLGPVREFF.

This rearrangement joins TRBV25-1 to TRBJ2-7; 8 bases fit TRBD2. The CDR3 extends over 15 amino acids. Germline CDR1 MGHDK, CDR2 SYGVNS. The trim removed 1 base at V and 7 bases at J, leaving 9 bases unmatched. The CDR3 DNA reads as TGTGCCAGCAGTGAATTGCGGGGGGCGCTTGGAGAGCAGTACTTC. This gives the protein CASSELRGALGEQYF.

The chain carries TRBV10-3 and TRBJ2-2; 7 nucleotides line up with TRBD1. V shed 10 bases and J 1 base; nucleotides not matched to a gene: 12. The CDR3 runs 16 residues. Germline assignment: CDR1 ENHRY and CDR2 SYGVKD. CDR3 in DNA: TGTGCCACTGGGGACAGCCAGACTCTGAACACCGGGGAGCTGTTTTTT. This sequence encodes CATGDSQTLNTGELFF.

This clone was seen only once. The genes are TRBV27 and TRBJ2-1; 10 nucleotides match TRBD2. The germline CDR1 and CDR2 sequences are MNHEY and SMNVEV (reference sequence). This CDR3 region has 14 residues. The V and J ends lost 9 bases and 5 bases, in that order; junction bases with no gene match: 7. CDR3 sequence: CARALAGRDNEQFF. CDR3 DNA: TGTGCCAGAGCACTAGCGGGAAGGGACAATGAGCAGTTCTTC.

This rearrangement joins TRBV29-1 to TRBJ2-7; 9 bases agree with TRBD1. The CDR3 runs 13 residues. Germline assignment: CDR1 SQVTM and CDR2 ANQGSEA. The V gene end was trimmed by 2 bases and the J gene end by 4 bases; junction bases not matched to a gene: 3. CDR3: CSVEHGQGYEQYF. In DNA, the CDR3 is TGCAGCGTTGAACACGGACAGGGGTACGAGCAGTACTTC.

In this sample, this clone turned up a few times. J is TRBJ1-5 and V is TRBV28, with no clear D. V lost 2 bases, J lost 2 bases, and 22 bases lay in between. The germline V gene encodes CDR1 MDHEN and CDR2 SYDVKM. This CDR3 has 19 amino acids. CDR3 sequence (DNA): TGTGCCAGCAGTTTAATCTTCCTGAAGCGGGGTGTAGGCAATCAGCCCCAGCATTTT. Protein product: CASSLIFLKRGVGNQPQHF.